A selection of T cell receptor beta chains follows, all from one sample in a study of breast tumors, draining lymph nodes, adjacent tissues. Using its own MiXCR run on the multiplex PCR reads, TCRdb lists one record per CDR3 protein. The sample lists roughly 130,000 distinct CDR3 sequences, 30% to 35% occurring once. The specimen was axillary lymph node tissue. The receptor source for this set is a female donor with breast cancer. Some clones in this sample may be carry-over from other donors' samples. Each CDR3 is given with its conserved first and last residue. The order of the fields is CDR3 protein, CDR3 DNA, J gene, V gene, clone size, D gene. D genes are given only for firm matches. The size field is filled for only some rows; it gives once, few, many or a size class.

CDR3: CASSPPQGGTDTQYF; DNA: TGTGCCAGCAGCCCCCCGCAGGGGGGTACAGATACGCAGTATTTT; J: TRBJ2-3; V: TRBV6-5; size: many; D: .
CDR3: CASSLSTGLNSPLHF; DNA: TGCGCCAGCAGCTTATCGACAGGGTTAAATTCACCCCTCCACTTT; J: TRBJ1-6; V: TRBV5-1; size: many; D: TRBD1
CDR3: CASQSGPTNEKLFF; DNA: TGCGCCAGTCAGTCGGGACCGACGAATGAAAAACTGTTTTTT; J: TRBJ1-4; V: TRBV5-1; size: many; D: .
CDR3: CASSKDRDHYGYTF; DNA: TGTGCCAGCAGTAAGGACAGGGATCACTATGGCTACACCTTC; J: TRBJ1-2; V: TRBV6-5; size: .; D: TRBD1
CDR3: CASGLNLGVSNQPQHF; DNA: TGTGCCAGCGGTCTCAATCTGGGGGTTAGCAATCAGCCCCAGCATTTT; J: TRBJ1-5; V: TRBV6-1; size: .; D: .
CDR3: CASTTQGNYGYTF; DNA: TGTGCCAGCACCACACAGGGGAACTATGGCTACACCTTC; J: TRBJ1-2; V: TRBV12-3/TRBV12-4; size: many; D: TRBD1
CDR3: CASSLGSSGGGTLRF; DNA: TGCGCCAGCAGCTTGGGGTCGTCAGGGGGTGGTACCCTCCGCTTT; J: TRBJ1-6; V: TRBV5-1; size: .; D: TRBD1
CDR3: CASSPGTSGDNEQFF; DNA: TGTGCCAGTAGTCCTGGGACTAGCGGGGACAATGAGCAGTTCTTC; J: TRBJ2-1; V: TRBV19; size: many; D: TRBD2
CDR3: CASSQLREETQYF; DNA: TGCGCCAGCAGCCAACTACGGGAAGAGACCCAGTACTTC; J: TRBJ2-5; V: TRBV5-1; size: many; D: .
CDR3: CASSLVGRWGRGSPLHF; DNA: TGTGCCAGCAGCTTAGTTGGTCGCTGGGGCAGGGGATCACCCCTCCACTTT; J: TRBJ1-6; V: TRBV11-2; size: many; D: .
CDR3: CASSLPASQGYTF; DNA: TGTGCCAGCAGCCTCCCCGCGAGTCAGGGCTACACCTTC; J: TRBJ1-2; V: TRBV7-6; size: many; D: .
CDR3: CASSETPGTQETQYF; DNA: TGCGCCAGCAGTGAAACGCCCGGGACCCAAGAGACCCAGTACTTC; J: TRBJ2-5; V: TRBV10-1; size: .; D: .
CDR3: CSARVRDTNYEQYF; DNA: TGCAGTGCTAGAGTTCGGGACACTAACTACGAGCAGTACTTC; J: TRBJ2-7; V: TRBV20-1; size: many; D: .
CDR3: CASSSPFSGLVYGYTF; DNA: TGTGCCAGCAGCTCCCCGTTTTCGGGGCTGGTCTATGGCTACACCTTC; J: TRBJ1-2; V: TRBV7-9; size: many; D: .
CDR3: CASSQQLFTDTQYF; DNA: TGTGCCAGCAGCCAACAACTATTCACAGATACGCAGTATTTT; J: TRBJ2-3; V: TRBV3-1; size: many; D: .
CDR3: CSASSKWDQPQHF; DNA: TGCAGTGCTAGCAGTAAGTGGGATCAGCCCCAGCATTTT; J: TRBJ1-5; V: TRBV20-1; size: many; D: .
CDR3: CASSSTGSTDTQYF; DNA: TGTGCCAGCAGCTCGACAGGGAGCACAGATACGCAGTATTTT; J: TRBJ2-3; V: TRBV7-9; size: many; D: TRBD1
CDR3: CASSPQGDEQFF; DNA: TGTGCCAGCTCACCACAGGGCGATGAGCAGTTCTTC; J: TRBJ2-1; V: TRBV18; size: few; D: .
CDR3: CASSQEVGQGGFQETQYF; DNA: TGCGCCAGCAGCCAAGAAGTCGGACAGGGGGGTTTCCAAGAGACCCAGTACTTC; J: TRBJ2-5; V: TRBV4-1; size: .; D: TRBD1
CDR3: CASSDGGLAETQYF; DNA: TGTGCCAGCAGTGATGGGGGGCTTGCAGAGACCCAGTACTTC; J: TRBJ2-5; V: TRBV2; size: many; D: .
CDR3: CASSDGLPTDTQYF; DNA: TGTGCCAGCAGTGATGGGCTCCCCACAGATACGCAGTATTTT; J: TRBJ2-3; V: TRBV6-1; size: many; D: .
CDR3: CASSDPGTPNIQYF; DNA: TGTGCCAGCAGTGACCCCGGGACACCTAACATTCAGTACTTC; J: TRBJ2-4; V: TRBV25-1; size: many; D: .
CDR3: CASSPGDRNPDTQYF; DNA: TGTGCCAGCAGCCCCGGGGACAGGAATCCAGATACGCAGTATTTT; J: TRBJ2-3; V: TRBV11-2; size: many; D: TRBD1
CDR3: CSARIMGQGWDNEQFF; DNA: TGCAGTGCTAGAATCATGGGACAGGGGTGGGACAATGAGCAGTTCTTC; J: TRBJ2-1; V: TRBV20-1; size: many; D: TRBD1
CDR3: CASSLWGERNTIYF; DNA: TGCGCCAGCAGCTTGTGGGGAGAACGAAACACCATATATTTT; J: TRBJ1-3; V: TRBV5-1; size: .; D: .
CDR3: CAISESGSWGNEQFF; DNA: TGTGCCATCAGTGAGTCAGGTTCTTGGGGGAATGAGCAGTTCTTC; J: TRBJ2-1; V: TRBV10-3; size: many; D: .
CDR3: CASSIYSEQFF; DNA: TGTGCCAGTAGTATTTATAGTGAGCAGTTCTTC; J: TRBJ2-1; V: TRBV19; size: many; D: .
CDR3: CASSPGTDYGYTF; DNA: TGTGCCAGCAGCCCCGGGACAGACTATGGCTACACCTTC; J: TRBJ1-2; V: TRBV11-2; size: many; D: TRBD1
CDR3: CATSDRGLANTGELFF; DNA: TGTGCCACCAGTGATCGGGGACTAGCGAACACCGGGGAGCTGTTTTTT; J: TRBJ2-2; V: TRBV24-1; size: many; D: TRBD2
CDR3: CASSLMGSGNTGELFF; DNA: TGTGCCAGCAGCTTAATGGGGTCAGGGAACACCGGGGAGCTGTTTTTT; J: TRBJ2-2; V: TRBV7-3; size: many; D: .
CDR3: CASSPEGAHQPQHF; DNA: TGTGCCAGCTCACCAGAGGGAGCGCATCAGCCCCAGCATTTT; J: TRBJ1-5; V: TRBV18; size: many; D: .
CDR3: CATSDSGRRAGGADEQFF; DNA: TGTGCCACCAGTGACTCGGGACGGCGGGCGGGGGGCGCAGATGAGCAGTTCTTC; J: TRBJ2-1; V: TRBV24-1; size: many; D: TRBD2
CDR3: CASSPTAAGGNTGELFF; DNA: TGTGCCAGCAGCCCGACCGCGGCGGGGGGGAACACCGGGGAGCTGTTTTTT; J: TRBJ2-2; V: TRBV6-4; size: many; D: TRBD2
CDR3: CASNLAGSLDTQYF; DNA: TGTGCCAGCAACTTAGCGGGGAGCTTAGATACGCAGTATTTT; J: TRBJ2-3; V: TRBV11-2; size: many; D: TRBD2
CDR3: CSAIDIGYNEKLFF; DNA: TGCAGTGCTATTGACATTGGTTATAATGAAAAACTGTTTTTT; J: TRBJ1-4; V: TRBV20-1; size: many; D: .
CDR3: CAWSVLRANYGYTF; DNA: TGTGCCTGGAGTGTACTAAGGGCTAACTATGGCTACACCTTC; J: TRBJ1-2; V: TRBV30; size: many; D: .
CDR3: CSGGGGREETQYF; DNA: TGCAGCGGCGGGGGGGGTAGGGAGGAGACCCAGTACTTC; J: TRBJ2-5; V: TRBV20-1; size: many; D: TRBD2
CDR3: CASSETGRRETQYF; DNA: TGTGCCAGCAGTGAGACAGGGCGGCGAGAGACCCAGTACTTC; J: TRBJ2-5; V: TRBV28; size: few; D: TRBD1
CDR3: CASSFVGGRNIQYF; DNA: TGTGCCAGCAGTTTTGTAGGGGGCAGGAACATTCAGTACTTC; J: TRBJ2-4; V: TRBV28; size: .; D: TRBD1
CDR3: CASSLDWVSGGAGEQFF; DNA: TGTGCCAGCAGCTTAGATTGGGTGAGCGGGGGGGCAGGTGAGCAGTTCTTC; J: TRBJ2-1; V: TRBV11-1; size: .; D: TRBD2
CDR3: CASSDLGTSGGWEQYF; DNA: TGTGCCAGCAGTGACCTTGGGACTAGCGGGGGCTGGGAGCAGTACTTC; J: TRBJ2-7; V: TRBV6-1; size: many; D: TRBD2
CDR3: CASSSGRGSQETQYF; DNA: TGTGCCAGCAGCTCGGGGCGGGGGTCCCAAGAGACCCAGTACTTC; J: TRBJ2-5; V: TRBV5-1; size: .; D: TRBD2
CDR3: CASSGETGGDYGYTF; DNA: TGTGCCAGCAGCGGAGAGACAGGTGGGGACTATGGCTACACCTTC; J: TRBJ1-2; V: TRBV5-6; size: many; D: .
CDR3: CAITASGGPQFF; DNA: TGTGCCATCACTGCTAGCGGGGGGCCCCAGTTCTTC; J: TRBJ2-1; V: TRBV10-3; size: once; D: TRBD2
CDR3: CATSDHRGGKDTQYF; DNA: TGTGCCACCAGTGATCACAGGGGGGGAAAAGATACGCAGTATTTT; J: TRBJ2-3; V: TRBV24-1; size: .; D: .